A selection of T cell receptor beta chains follows, all from one sample in a study of cytotoxic CD8 clonotypes in ibrutinib-treated CLL. This table comes from immunoSEQ multiplex PCR, and its TCRdb copy is limited to in-frame clones, with some not included. In the table there are about 160,000 clones, approximately 91% of which are singletons. The material sequenced was PBMCs, taken at disease progression, from a patient treated with ibrutinib. These receptors were obtained from a human donor with chronic lymphocytic leukemia. CDR3s include the opening cysteine and the closing phenylalanine or tryptophan. D genes are given only for firm matches. Expanded clones get a size class; other rows say once, few or many, or leave the size out.

>15|TRBD1|-|TRBV30|TRBJ1-1
TGTGCCTGGAGTCTACAGGGGGCAGGGAACACTGAAGCTTTCTTT
CAWSLQGAGNTEAFF
>15|-|few|TRBV5-1|TRBJ1-5
TGCGCCAGCAGCTTGGGGGCGGTCAGCGATCAGCCCCAGCATTTT
CASSLGAVSDQPQHF
>18|-|-|TRBV27|TRBJ2-3
TGTGCCAGCAGTTTATTCCCCCCTAGCGCCATTAGCACAGATACGCAGTATTTT
CASSLFPPSAISTDTQYF
>14|TRBD1|few|TRBV5-1|TRBJ2-5
TGCGCCAGCAGCTTACAGGGGGCTCAAGAGACCCAGTACTTC
CASSLQGAQETQYF
>14|-|-|TRBV2|TRBJ2-7
TGTGCCAGCAGCCGCGGGTGGGAGGGGGGCGAGCAGTACTTC
CASSRGWEGGEQYF
>14|-|-|TRBV6-1|TRBJ2-1
TGTGCCAGCAGTGAACGGAGCTCCTACAATGAGCAGTTCTTC
CASSERSSYNEQFF
>12|-|-|TRBV6-5|TRBJ2-1
TGTGCCACCACCTTCCGTTACAATGAGCAGTTCTTC
CATTFRYNEQFF
>16|TRBD2|-|TRBV7-9|TRBJ2-5
TGTGCCAGCAGCTTAGAATGGCTAGCGGGAGGAGAGACCCAGTACTTC
CASSLEWLAGGETQYF
>13|-|-|TRBV7-2|TRBJ2-7
TGTGCCAGCAGCGCATCGGGACTCCTCGAGCAGTACTTC
CASSASGLLEQYF
>15|-|-|TRBV6-5|TRBJ2-7
TGTGCCAGCAGTTTCAATACCCGGACCTCCTACGAGCAGTACTTC
CASSFNTRTSYEQYF
>15|-|-|TRBV28|TRBJ1-5
TGTGCCAGCAGTTTAGGGGGAAATATGTATCAGCCCCAGCATTTT
CASSLGGNMYQPQHF
>16|TRBD1|-|TRBV27|TRBJ2-6
TGTGCCAGCAGGTCAGGGACAGGATCCGGGGCCAACGTCCTGACTTTC
CASRSGTGSGANVLTF
>12|-|-|TRBV19|TRBJ1-2
TGTGCCAGTAGTAGGAGGGTTGCGGGCTACACCTTC
CASSRRVAGYTF
>14|-|-|TRBV5-5|TRBJ1-5
TGTGCCAGCAGCCCCCCTGGGAGCAATCAGCCCCAGCATTTT
CASSPPGSNQPQHF
>15|-|-|TRBV7-2|TRBJ1-5
TGTGCCAGCAGCACCGGGGGGACTGCGGGTCAGCCCCAGCATTTT
CASSTGGTAGQPQHF
>16|-|-|TRBV10-3|TRBJ2-2
TGTGCCATCAGTGAGTCTTACAGAGGGCACACCGGGGAGCTGTTTTTT
CAISESYRGHTGELFF
>18|-|-|TRBV4-3|TRBJ2-1
TGCGCCAGCAGCCAGACGAACGTTCCCAGGGTTATGGGCAATGAGCAGTTCTTC
CASSQTNVPRVMGNEQFF
>19|-|-|TRBV11-1|TRBJ2-1
TGTGCCAGCAGCTTAGCGACGGGGCGGGAAGCTACCCTTTGGGATGAGCAGTTCTTC
CASSLATGREATLWDEQFF
>17|-|-|TRBV7-3|TRBJ2-5
TGTGCCAGCAGCCCGAATTCGGGACAACTTACCCAAGAGACCCAGTACTTC
CASSPNSGQLTQETQYF
>13|TRBD1|-|TRBV6-5|TRBJ2-7
TGTGCCAGCAGGTGGACAGGAGCCTACGAGCAGTACTTC
CASRWTGAYEQYF
>12|-|few|TRBV9|TRBJ1-2
TGTGCCAGCAGCGTAGGAAGTGGTGGCTACACCTTC
CASSVGSGGYTF
>16|TRBD2|-|TRBV29-1|TRBJ2-3
TGCAGCGTTGAAGGGGGTAGCGGGAGGGCCCCAGATACGCAGTATTTT
CSVEGGSGRAPDTQYF
>15|-|-|TRBV9|TRBJ2-6
TGTGCCAGCAGCGCGGCGGACTCTGGGGCCAACGTCCTGACTTTC
CASSAADSGANVLTF
>14|TRBD1|-|TRBV2|TRBJ1-1
TGTGCCAGCAAGGGACAGCAGATGAACACTGAAGCTTTCTTT
CASKGQQMNTEAFF
>16|-|-|TRBV19|TRBJ1-4
TGTGCCAGTAGTATTGGAATAGCGGGACCTTACGGAAAACTGTTTTTT
CASSIGIAGPYGKLFF
>14|-|-|TRBV19|TRBJ2-7
TGTGCCAGTAGTATAAGGCAGCCGCGAGGCGGGGAGTACTTC
CASSIRQPRGGEYF
>18|-|-|TRBV19|TRBJ1-4
TGTGCCAGTAGTATTGGTGGCACAGGGAGTGCAACTAATGAAAAACTGTTTTTT
CASSIGGTGSATNEKLFF
>15|TRBD2|-|TRBV4-2|TRBJ2-7
TGTGCCAGCAGCCAAGAGCGGGAGACTCGGTACGAGCAGTACTTC
CASSQERETRYEQYF
>14|-|-|TRBV5-6|TRBJ1-2
TGTGCCAGCAGCTTGATCTGGGGGCGCGATGGCTACACCTTC
CASSLIWGRDGYTF
>15|TRBD1|-|TRBV15|TRBJ1-3
TGTGCCACCAGCAGCCGGACAGGGTCTGGAAACACCATATATTTT
CATSSRTGSGNTIYF
>14|-|once|TRBV27|TRBJ2-3
TGTGCCAGCAGTTTACGACATACCACAGATACGCAGTATTTT
CASSLRHTTDTQYF
>15|-|-|TRBV9|TRBJ2-1
TGTGCCAGCAGCGCTATTGGGCCCTCCTACAATGAGCAGTTCTTC
CASSAIGPSYNEQFF
>17|TRBD2|-|TRBV19|TRBJ2-1
TGTGCCAGTAGTATAGCCACAGGACTAGCGGCCTACAATGAGCAGTTCTTC
CASSIATGLAAYNEQFF
>14|-|-|TRBV7-6|TRBJ2-4
TGTGCCAGCAGCTTAGCCGGGGCGGGAAACATTCAGTACTTC
CASSLAGAGNIQYF
>15|-|-|TRBV5-1|TRBJ1-1
TGCGCCAGCAGCTTGGAGGGCTTGCCCGCCGGGGAAGCTTTCTTT
CASSLEGLPAGEAFF
>15|-|-|TRBV9|TRBJ2-3
TGTGCCAGCAGCGTAGAGGCCGCTAGCACAGATACGCAGTATTTT
CASSVEAASTDTQYF
>16|TRBD2|-|TRBV10-2|TRBJ2-5
TGCGCCAGCAGTTGGGGGGCGGGAGGGGGCCCGGAGACCCAGTACTTC
CASSWGAGGGPETQYF
>14|-|-|TRBV30|TRBJ1-5
TGTGCCTGGAGTGTGAGGCGGAAGGATCAGCCCCAGCATTTT
CAWSVRRKDQPQHF